This TCR beta chain appears in the sequencing data of a study of CD8+ T cells in alopecia areata. Germline V lookup: CDR1 ENHRY, CDR2 SYGVKD. The V and J ends lost 0 bases and 6 bases respectively, with 10 bases between them. This CDR3 is built from 14 residues. This clone was observed once. Extraction and reverse transcription of RNA yielded cDNA as the sequencing template. Sequencing was performed with immunoSEQ multiplex PCR; in TCRdb, only in-frame clones are kept and a portion is missing. The data contain 150,000 to 200,000 clones, 50% to 60% of them singletons. The source was CD4+ T cells sorted from blood, collected at week 0. This clonotype originated in a human donor with alopecia areata. The chain couples TRBV10-3 to TRBJ2-3; D call uncertain. CDR3 DNA sequence: TGTGCCATCAGTGAGTCACCCGAAGGGGATACGCAGTATTTT. Its translation is CAISESPEGDTQYF.